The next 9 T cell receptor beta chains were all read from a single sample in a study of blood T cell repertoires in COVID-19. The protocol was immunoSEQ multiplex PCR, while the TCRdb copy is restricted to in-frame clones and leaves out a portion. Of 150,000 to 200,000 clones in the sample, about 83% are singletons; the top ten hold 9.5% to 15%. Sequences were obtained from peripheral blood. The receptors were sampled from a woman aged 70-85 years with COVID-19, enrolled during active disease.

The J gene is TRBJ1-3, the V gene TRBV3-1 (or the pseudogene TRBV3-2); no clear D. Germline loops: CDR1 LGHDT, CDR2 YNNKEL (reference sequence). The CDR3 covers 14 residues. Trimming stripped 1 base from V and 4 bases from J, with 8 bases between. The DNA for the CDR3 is TGTGCCAGCAGCCAAGGGGCAGCCGGAAACACCATATATTTT. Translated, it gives CASSQGAAGNTIYF.

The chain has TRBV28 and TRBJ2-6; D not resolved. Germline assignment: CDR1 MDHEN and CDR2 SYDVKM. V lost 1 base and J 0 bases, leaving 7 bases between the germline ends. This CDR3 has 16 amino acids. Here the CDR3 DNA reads TGTGCCAGCAGTTTATATCAGAACTCTGGGGCCAACGTCCTGACTTTC. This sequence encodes CASSLYQNSGANVLTF.

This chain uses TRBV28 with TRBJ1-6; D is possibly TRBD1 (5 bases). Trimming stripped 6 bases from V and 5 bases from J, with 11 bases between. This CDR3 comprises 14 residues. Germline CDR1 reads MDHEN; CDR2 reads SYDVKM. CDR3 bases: TGTGCCAGCAGCCAGGGTAGGGATAATTCACCCCTCCACTTT. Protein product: CASSQGRDNSPLHF.

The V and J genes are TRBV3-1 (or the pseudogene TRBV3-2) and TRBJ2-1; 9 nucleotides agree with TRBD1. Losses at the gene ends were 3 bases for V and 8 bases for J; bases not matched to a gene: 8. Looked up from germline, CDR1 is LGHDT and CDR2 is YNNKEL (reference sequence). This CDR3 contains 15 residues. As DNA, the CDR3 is TGTGCCAGCAGCCACACAGGACAGGGGAAGGATGAGCAGTTCTTC. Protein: CASSHTGQGKDEQFF.

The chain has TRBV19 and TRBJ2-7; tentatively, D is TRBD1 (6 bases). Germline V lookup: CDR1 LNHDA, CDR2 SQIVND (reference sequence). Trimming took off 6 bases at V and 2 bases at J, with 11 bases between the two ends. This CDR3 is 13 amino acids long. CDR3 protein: CASSVTGPYEQYF. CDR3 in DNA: TGTGCCAGTAGCGTTACAGGGCCCTACGAGCAGTACTTC.

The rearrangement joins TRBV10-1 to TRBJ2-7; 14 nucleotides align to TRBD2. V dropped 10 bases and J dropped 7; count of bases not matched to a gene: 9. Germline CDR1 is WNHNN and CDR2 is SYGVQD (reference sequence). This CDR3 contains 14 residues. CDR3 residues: CATLGGLAGDEQYF. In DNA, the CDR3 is TGCGCCACACTCGGGGGACTAGCGGGAGATGAGCAGTACTTC.

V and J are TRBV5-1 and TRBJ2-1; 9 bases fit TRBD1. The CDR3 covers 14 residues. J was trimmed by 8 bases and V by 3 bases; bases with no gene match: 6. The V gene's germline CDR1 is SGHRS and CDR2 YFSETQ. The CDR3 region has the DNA TGCGCCAGCAGCTGGGGGGACAGGGACCATGAGCAGTTCTTC. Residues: CASSWGDRDHEQFF.

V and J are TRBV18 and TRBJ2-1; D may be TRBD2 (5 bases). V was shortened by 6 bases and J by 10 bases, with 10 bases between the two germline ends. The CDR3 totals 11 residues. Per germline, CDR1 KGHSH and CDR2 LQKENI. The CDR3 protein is CASSLGEEQFF. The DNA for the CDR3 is TGTGCCAGCTCGCTCGGGGAAGAGCAGTTCTTC.

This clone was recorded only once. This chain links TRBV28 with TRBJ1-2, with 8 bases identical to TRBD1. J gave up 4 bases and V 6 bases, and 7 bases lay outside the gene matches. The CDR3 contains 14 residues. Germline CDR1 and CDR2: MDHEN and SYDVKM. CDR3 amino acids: CASSPAGGGYGYTF. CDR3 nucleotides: TGTGCCAGCAGCCCCGCAGGGGGCGGCTATGGCTACACCTTC.